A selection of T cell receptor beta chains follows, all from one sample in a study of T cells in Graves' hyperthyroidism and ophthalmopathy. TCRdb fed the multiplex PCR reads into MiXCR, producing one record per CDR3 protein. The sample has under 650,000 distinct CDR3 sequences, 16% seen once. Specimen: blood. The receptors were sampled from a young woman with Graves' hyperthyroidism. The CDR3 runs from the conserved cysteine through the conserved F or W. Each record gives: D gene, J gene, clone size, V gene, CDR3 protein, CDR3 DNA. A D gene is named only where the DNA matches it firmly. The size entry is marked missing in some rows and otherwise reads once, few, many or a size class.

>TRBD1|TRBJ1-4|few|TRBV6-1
CASSEVEGAREKLFF
TGTGCCAGCAGTGAAGTGGAGGGGGCAAGGGAAAAACTGTTTTTT
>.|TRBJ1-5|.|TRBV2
CASTWSESQPQHF
TGTGCCAGCACCTGGAGTGAGAGTCAGCCCCAGCATTTT
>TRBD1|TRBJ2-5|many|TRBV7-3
CASSPTGGVSETQYF
TGTGCCAGCAGCCCGACAGGGGGCGTATCGGAGACCCAGTACTTC
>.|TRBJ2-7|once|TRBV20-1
CSAGPGQSPAYEQYF
TGCAGTGCTGGCCCTGGACAGTCCCCCGCCTACGAGCAGTACTTC
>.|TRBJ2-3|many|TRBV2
CASSEAVRGFDTQYF
TGTGCCAGCAGTGAAGCAGTGAGGGGATTCGACACGCAGTATTTT
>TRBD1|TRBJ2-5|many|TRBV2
CASSQGQVQETQYF
TGTGCCAGCAGTCAAGGACAGGTTCAAGAGACCCAGTACTTC
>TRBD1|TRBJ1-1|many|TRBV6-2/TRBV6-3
CASSYSWTGGTEAFF
TGTGCCAGCAGTTACTCGTGGACAGGGGGCACTGAAGCTTTCTTT
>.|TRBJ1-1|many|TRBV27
CASRGSTVSMNTEALF
TGTGCCAGTCGGGGATCGACGGTAAGCATGAACACTGAAGCTCTCTTT
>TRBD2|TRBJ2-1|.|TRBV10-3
CAISEPSGGEQFF
TGTGCCATCAGTGAGCCTAGCGGAGGGGAGCAGTTCTTC
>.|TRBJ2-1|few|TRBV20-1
CSEGDTVNEQFF
TGCAGTGAAGGGGACACCGTCAATGAGCAGTTCTTC
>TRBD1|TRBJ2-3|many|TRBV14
CASSQDQWTGTATDTQYF
TGTGCCAGCAGCCAAGATCAATGGACAGGGACCGCCACAGATACGCAGTATTTT
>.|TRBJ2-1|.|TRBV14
CASSHLGAADDEQFF
TGTGCCAGCAGCCACCTAGGGGCGGCAGACGATGAGCAGTTCTTC
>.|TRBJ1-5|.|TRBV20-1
CSARVGGRNQPQHF
TGCAGTGCTAGAGTTGGGGGCCGCAATCAGCCCCAGCATTTT
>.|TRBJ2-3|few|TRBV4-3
CASSQDRQDTQYF
TGCGCCAGCAGCCAAGACCGTCAGGATACGCAGTATTTT
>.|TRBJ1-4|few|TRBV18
CASSPYSDEKLFF
TGTGCCAGCTCACCATACAGTGATGAAAAACTGTTTTTT
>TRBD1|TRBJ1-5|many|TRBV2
CASSEMGQSNQPQHF
TGTGCCAGCAGTGAAATGGGACAGTCCAATCAGCCCCAGCATTTT
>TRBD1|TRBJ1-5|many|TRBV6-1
CASSVRIGDRGQPQHF
TGTGCCAGCAGTGTCAGAATTGGGGACAGGGGTCAGCCCCAGCATTTT
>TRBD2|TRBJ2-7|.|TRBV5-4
CASSLGLAGNSYEQYF
TGTGCCAGCAGCTTAGGATTAGCGGGGAACTCCTACGAGCAGTACTTC
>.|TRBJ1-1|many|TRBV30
CAWSIGIAEAFF
TGTGCCTGGAGTATAGGGATCGCTGAAGCTTTCTTT
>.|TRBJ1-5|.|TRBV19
CASSIATPQPQHF
TGTGCCAGTAGTATAGCGACCCCTCAGCCCCAGCATTTT
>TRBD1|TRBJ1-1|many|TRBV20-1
CSARGGTGWNTEAFF
TGCAGTGCTAGAGGTGGGACAGGGTGGAACACTGAAGCTTTCTTT
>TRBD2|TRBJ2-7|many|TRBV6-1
CASSSLSGTSGTYEQYF
TGTGCCAGCAGTTCCTTATCCGGGACTAGCGGTACCTACGAGCAGTACTTC
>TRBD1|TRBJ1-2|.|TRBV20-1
CSFIEPRDRVGGYTF
TGCAGTTTCATCGAGCCTCGCGACAGGGTAGGCGGCTACACCTTC
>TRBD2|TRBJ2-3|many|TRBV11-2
CASSSAGVSSDTQYF
TGTGCCAGCAGCTCCGCGGGAGTAAGTTCGGATACGCAGTATTTT
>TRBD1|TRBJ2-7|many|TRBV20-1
CSPRQGIYEQYF
TGCAGTCCGAGACAGGGGATCTACGAGCAGTACTTC
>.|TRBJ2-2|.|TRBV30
CAWGGGQQNTGELFF
TGTGCCTGGGGGGGCGGACAGCAGAACACCGGGGAGCTGTTTTTT
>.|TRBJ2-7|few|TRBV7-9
CASSSGLLPEQYF
TGTGCCAGCAGCTCTGGACTCCTACCCGAGCAGTACTTC
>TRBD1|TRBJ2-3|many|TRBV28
CASRQGSTDTQYF
TGTGCCAGTAGACAGGGTTCTACAGATACGCAGTATTTT
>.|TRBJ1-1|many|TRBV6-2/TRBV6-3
CASSYSAKTEAFF
TGTGCCAGCAGTTACTCGGCCAAGACTGAAGCTTTCTTT